This T cell receptor beta chain was identified during a study of cytomegalovirus exposure and HLA in healthy donors. Looking at the study overall: Later, an analysis reported that the approximately 120 validation repertoires had used the same platform as the 550 to 750 first-cohort repertoires.

Separate from the roughly 720-subject first cohort, the roughly 130-subject validation cohort was the one that the donors belonged to. This table comes from immunoSEQ multiplex PCR, and its TCRdb copy is limited to in-frame clones, with some not included. The data hold 200,000 to 300,000 clones, with more than 75% observed a single time. Comments on this clone: Its antigen is undetermined.

Overall study findings and caveats: Using the classifier, cytomegalovirus status was reportedly diagnosed with high specificity and sensitivity.

Germline-derived CDR1 and CDR2 are MNHEY and SVGAGI. Deletions cut 6 bases from V and 1 base from J, with 10 bases between. The CDR3 covers 14 residues. The sample consisted of PBMCs. The source is a young woman in good health and CMV-seropositive. The chain recombines TRBV6-5 with TRBJ1-3, with TRBD1 as a possible D gene (5 bases). CDR3 DNA: TGTGCCAGCAGACCGACAGTATCTGGAAACACCATATATTTT. It yields the protein CASRPTVSGNTIYF.